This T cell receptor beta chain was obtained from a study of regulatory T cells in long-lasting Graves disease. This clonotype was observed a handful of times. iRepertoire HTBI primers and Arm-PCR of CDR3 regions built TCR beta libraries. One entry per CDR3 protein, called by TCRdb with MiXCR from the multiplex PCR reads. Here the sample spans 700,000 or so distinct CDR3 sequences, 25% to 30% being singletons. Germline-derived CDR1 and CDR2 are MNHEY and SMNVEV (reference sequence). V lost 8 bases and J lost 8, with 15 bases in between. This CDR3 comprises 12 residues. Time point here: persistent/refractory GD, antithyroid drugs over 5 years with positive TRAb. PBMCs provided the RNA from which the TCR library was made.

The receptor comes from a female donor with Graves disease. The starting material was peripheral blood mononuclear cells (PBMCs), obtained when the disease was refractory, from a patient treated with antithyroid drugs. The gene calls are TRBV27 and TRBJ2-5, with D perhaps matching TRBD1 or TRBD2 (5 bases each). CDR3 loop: CASGGASRTQYF. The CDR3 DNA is TGTGCCAGCGGTGGGGCTAGCCGCACCCAGTACTTC.